Reported below is one TCR beta chain. No base-level quality is on record; no much larger clone is a single base apart. The sample comes from a study of CD8 T cells and mutated HIV epitopes (dated by TCRdb to the early 2020s). Background for the entire study: Acutely infected subjects were selected based on the epitope form in their transmitted founder virus and on their ELISpot responses. TL10, KY11, RF10 and TY8 were used as the epitopes. Single-cell TCR alpha/beta chains were sequenced from CD8+ T cells specific for the non-adapted (NAE) and adapted (AE) forms of four HIV Nef epitopes. The same epitope was not tested in every subject, and RF10 was the only epitope examined in both acute and chronic HIV infection. Roughly seven chronically and a few acutely HIV-infected subjects were included in the cohort. Out of the roughly 150 subjects screened, just a subset fulfilled the criteria needed for sorting epitope-specific T cells. Here is what the overall study found, with its caveats: Some wells contained multiple alpha and beta chain CDR3s, and only cells with both an alpha and a beta chain were included. Only the acutely infected subjects showed single-reactive CD8+ T cells, which suggests possible clonal selection between acute and chronic infection. The small number of subjects and their diverse clinical presentations were acknowledged as the main limitations. Dual tetramer+ cells showed higher clonality in chronic than acute subjects (mean difference around 0.3), but the study lacked power to detect a significant difference.

The germline V gene (reference sequence) supplies CDR1 DFQATT and CDR2 SNEGSKA. The CDR3 measures 15 amino acids from cysteine to phenylalanine. Of the read, only the CDR3 DNA is kept; its 45 bases are in frame from base 1. V lost 3 bases and J lost 3 bases; the stretch between them is 18 bases long. Preparation of the library involved single-cell sequencing. To generate single-cell cDNA, a method adapted from Smart-seq2 and MARS-Seq was used, relying on oligo-dT primers carrying well-specific UMIs and on KAPA HiFi for the first-round PCR. After pooling, the first-round products went through nested PCR using template-switch oligo forward primers together with barcoded reverse primers specific to the TCR alpha and beta chains. Products were purified with AMPure XP, indexed with TruSeq adapters, and quantified with the KAPA Universal qPCR Library Quantification Kit. An Illumina MiSeq running 2x300 bp paired-end chemistry was used to sequence the TCR libraries. The study's processing was this. After quality filtering, reads were demultiplexed to wells and mapped to the TCRA and TCRB loci, after which clonotypes were assigned with MiXCR and analysis was performed in VGAS. A modified version of the VDJfasta platform was used to deconvolute the TCR data. An analysis of CDR3 overlap between plates ruled out large-scale cross-plate contamination. To calculate clonality, the ratio of unique productive CDR3s to total productive CDR3s was subtracted from one. The raw public data were reprocessed by TCRdb itself: fastp quality trimming at Q25, MiXCR clonotype calling, in-frame beta chains only. For every CDR3 protein sequence, its rows merge into one entry that carries the most common genes and DNA. The V and J calls, along with clone size, are taken from TCRdb and not from the paper's own processing. The sample table shows around 730 distinct CDR3 sequences, and about half are seen once. The top ten constitute under 60% of the sample.

The time point tag for this specimen amounts to: sampled during acute HIV-1 infection (about 23-92 days post infection). Peripheral blood mononuclear cells were isolated by Ficoll density gradient separation from leukapheresis or whole blood and were subsequently cryopreserved. Without stimulation, thawed PBMCs were stained with HLA class I tetramers loaded with the NAE or AE epitope so that resting antigen-specific CD8+ T cells could be identified. A BD FACS Aria III was used to sort single CD8+ T cells into 96-well plates that held lysis buffer. This specimen was CD8+ T cells sorted from blood by dual tetramer staining, taken during acute HIV infection. The cell subset or site label, as the study defines it: cells binding both NAE and AE RF10 tetramers (cross-reactive), unstimulated. The chain is made from TRBV20-1 and TRBJ2-7; TRBD1 is possibly the D segment (6 matching bases). The TCR was taken from a young man with HIV-1 infection. The nucleotides are TGCAGTGCTAGTAACCTCCCCTCAGGGGTCTACGAGCAGTACTTC. It codes for CSASNLPSGVYEQYF.